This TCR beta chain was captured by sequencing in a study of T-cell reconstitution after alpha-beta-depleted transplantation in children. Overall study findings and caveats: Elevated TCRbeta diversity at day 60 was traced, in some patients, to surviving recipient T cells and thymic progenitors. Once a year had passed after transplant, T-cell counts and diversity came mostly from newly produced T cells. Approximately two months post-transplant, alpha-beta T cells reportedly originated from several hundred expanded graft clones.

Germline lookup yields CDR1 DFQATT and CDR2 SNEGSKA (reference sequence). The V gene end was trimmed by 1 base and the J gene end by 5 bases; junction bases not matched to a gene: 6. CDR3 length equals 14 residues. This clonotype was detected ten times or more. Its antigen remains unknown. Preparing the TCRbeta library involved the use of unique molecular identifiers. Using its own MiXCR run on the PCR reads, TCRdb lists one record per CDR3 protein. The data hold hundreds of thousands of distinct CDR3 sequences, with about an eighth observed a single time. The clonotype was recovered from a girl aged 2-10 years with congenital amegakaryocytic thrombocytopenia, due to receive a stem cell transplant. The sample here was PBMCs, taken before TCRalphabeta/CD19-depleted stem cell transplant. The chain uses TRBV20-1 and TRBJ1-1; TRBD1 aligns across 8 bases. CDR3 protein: CSARGTGMETEAFF. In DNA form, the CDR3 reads TGCAGTGCTAGAGGGACAGGGATGGAAACTGAAGCTTTCTTT.